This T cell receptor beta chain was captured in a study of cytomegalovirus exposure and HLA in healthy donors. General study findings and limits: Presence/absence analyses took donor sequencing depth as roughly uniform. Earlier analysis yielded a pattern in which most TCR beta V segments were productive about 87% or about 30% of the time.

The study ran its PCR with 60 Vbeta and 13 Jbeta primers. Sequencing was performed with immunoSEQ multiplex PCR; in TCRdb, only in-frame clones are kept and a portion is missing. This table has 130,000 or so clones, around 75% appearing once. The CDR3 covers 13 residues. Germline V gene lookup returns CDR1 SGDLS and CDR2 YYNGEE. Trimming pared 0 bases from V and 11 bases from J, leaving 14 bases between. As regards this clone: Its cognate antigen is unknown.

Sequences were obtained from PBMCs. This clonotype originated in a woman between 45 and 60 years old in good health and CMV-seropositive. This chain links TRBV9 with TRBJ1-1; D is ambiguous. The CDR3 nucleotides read TGTGCCAGCAGCGTAGCTACGTCCGGGAGGGCTTTCTTT. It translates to CASSVATSGRAFF.